A single sample gave rise to the 12 T cell receptor beta chains below, sequenced in a study of cytomegalovirus exposure and HLA in healthy donors. PCR primers comprised 60 Vbeta and 13 Jbeta primers. Repertoires were generated with immunoSEQ multiplex PCR, while TCRdb's copy carries only in-frame clones and drops some. The sample has approximately 200,000 clones, about 79% seen once. The sequencing sample was made of PBMCs. The origin of the receptors is a boy aged 2 to 10 in good health and CMV-seronegative.

The rearrangement joins TRBV2 to TRBJ1-5; D possibly corresponds to TRBD1 (6 bases). CDR1 SNHLY and CDR2 FYNNEI come from the germline V gene. The CDR3 spans 15 residues. V was trimmed by 8 bases and J by 7 bases, leaving 21 bases between them. In nucleotides, the CDR3 is TGTGCCAGCGTCCGTGAGGGGGGGCCGGGACAGCCCCAGCATTTT. The encoded protein is CASVREGGPGQPQHF.

The chain links TRBV28 to TRBJ1-3; a weak D match, TRBD1 (6 bases). V was pared by 6 bases and J by 7 bases, with 10 bases between. From germline, CDR1 is MDHEN and CDR2 SYDVKM. The CDR3 totals 12 residues. DNA for the CDR3: TGTGCCAGCAGCAAGCAGGGGAACACCATATATTTT. Translation gives CASSKQGNTIYF.

This chain connects TRBV6-1 to TRBJ1-2, with TRBD1 as a possible D gene (6 bases). This CDR3 comprises 14 residues. The V end lost 6 bases, the J end lost 6 bases, and 17 bases lay between the germline ends. Germline CDR1 MNHNS, CDR2 SASEGT. The CDR3 coding sequence is TGTGCCAGCAGGGATCAAACAGGGCTTGATGGCTACACCTTC. Translating gives CASRDQTGLDGYTF.

This clone was found once. The chain combines TRBV7-9 with TRBJ2-7; 8 bases are shared with TRBD2. Germline CDR1 is SEHNR and CDR2 is FQNEAQ (reference sequence). CDR3 length equals 15 residues. V lost 5 bases and J lost 7; bases outside the gene matches: 13. In DNA, the CDR3 is TGTGCCAGCAGCCCCCGGGGGGGGGCTACGGGGGAGCAGTACTTC. It translates to CASSPRGGATGEQYF.

The gene calls are TRBV19 and TRBJ1-2; D remains unclear. The CDR3 runs 12 residues. Trimming pared 3 bases from V and 7 bases from J, leaving 9 bases between. Germline CDR1 LNHDA, CDR2 SQIVND (reference sequence). CDR3 DNA sequence: TGTGCCAGTAGTATGAGGGCGGGTGGCTACACCTTC. Translating it yields CASSMRAGGYTF.

The CDR3 protein is CASSPLRLAGGKETQYF. The DNA for the CDR3 is TGTGCCAGCAGCCCTCTCCGACTAGCGGGGGGCAAGGAGACCCAGTACTTC. The chain recombines TRBV7-3 with TRBJ2-5; 13 nucleotides align to TRBD2. The ends lost 5 bases at V and 5 bases at J; junction bases unmatched: 11. CDR1 is SGHTA and CDR2 is FQGTGA in the germline V gene. The CDR3 loop spans 17 amino acids.

The J gene is TRBJ2-5, the V gene TRBV5-1; the match to TRBD2 covers 8 bases. The trim removed 1 base at V and 5 bases at J, leaving 7 bases unmatched. Germline loops: CDR1 SGHRS, CDR2 YFSETQ. The CDR3 contains 15 residues. The CDR3 here is CASSLFLAGGETQYF. The CDR3 coding sequence is TGCGCCAGCAGCTTGTTCCTAGCGGGTGGGGAGACCCAGTACTTC.

The chain combines TRBV9 with TRBJ2-2, with D tentatively TRBD2 (5 bases). This CDR3 is built from 13 residues. The germline V and J ends were trimmed by 5 bases and 6 bases, with 11 bases remaining between them. The germline V gene has CDR1 SGDLS and CDR2 YYNGEE. This chain's CDR3 is CASSREGAGELFF. The CDR3 DNA reads as TGTGCCAGCAGTCGAGAGGGCGCCGGGGAGCTGTTTTTT.

The genes are TRBV30 and TRBJ1-1; 9 bases match TRBD1. J gave up 4 bases and V 5 bases, and 5 bases lay outside the gene matches. The CDR3 totals 13 residues. CDR1 and CDR2 from the germline V gene are GTSNPN and SVGIG (reference sequence). The CDR3 coding sequence is TGTGCCTGGGCGACAGGGGGGAGCACTGAAGCTTTCTTT. Its translation is CAWATGGSTEAFF.

This chain links TRBV18 with TRBJ1-2; 7 bases agree with TRBD1. CDR3 length: 14 amino acids. CDR1 is KGHSH and CDR2 is LQKENI in the germline V gene. The V segment lost 3 bases and the J segment 7 bases; nucleotides outside the gene matches: 8. CDR3 coding DNA: TGTGCCAGCTCACCTACAGGGGAGCGTCGTGGCTACACCTTC. This gives the protein CASSPTGERRGYTF.

V and J are TRBV7-2 and TRBJ2-3, with TRBD2 matching over 12 bases. Per germline, CDR1 SGHTA and CDR2 FQGNSA. With 5 bases clipped from V and 10 bases from J, the junction kept 4 bases outside the gene matches. This CDR3 is built from 13 residues. The CDR3 nucleotides read TGTGCCAGCAGCGGACGGACTAGCGGGGCGCAGTATTTT. Translating it yields CASSGRTSGAQYF. The complete variable domain, with remaining parts taken from reference TRBV7-2 and TRBJ2-3, reads GAGVSQSPSNKVTEKGKDVELRCDPISGHTALYWYRQSLGQGLEFLIYFQGNSAPDKSGLPSDRFSAERTGGSVSTLTIQRTQQEDSAVYLCASSGRTSGAQYFGPGTRLTVL.

This CDR3 is CASSTPARGPPFTDTQYF. The CDR3 nucleotides are TGTGCCAGCAGCACGCCGGCGCGGGGTCCCCCCTTCACAGATACGCAGTATTTT. The chain joins TRBV7-2 to TRBJ2-3; perhaps TRBD2 as D (6 bases). From germline, CDR1 is SGHTA and CDR2 FQGNSA. This CDR3 spans 18 amino acids. Trimming removed 5 bases from V and 2 bases from J, with 23 bases in between. Using reference TRBV7-2 and TRBJ2-3 for the parts outside the CDR3, the full variable domain is GAGVSQSPSNKVTEKGKDVELRCDPISGHTALYWYRQSLGQGLEFLIYFQGNSAPDKSGLPSDRFSAERTGGSVSTLTIQRTQQEDSAVYLCASSTPARGPPFTDTQYFGPGTRLTVL.